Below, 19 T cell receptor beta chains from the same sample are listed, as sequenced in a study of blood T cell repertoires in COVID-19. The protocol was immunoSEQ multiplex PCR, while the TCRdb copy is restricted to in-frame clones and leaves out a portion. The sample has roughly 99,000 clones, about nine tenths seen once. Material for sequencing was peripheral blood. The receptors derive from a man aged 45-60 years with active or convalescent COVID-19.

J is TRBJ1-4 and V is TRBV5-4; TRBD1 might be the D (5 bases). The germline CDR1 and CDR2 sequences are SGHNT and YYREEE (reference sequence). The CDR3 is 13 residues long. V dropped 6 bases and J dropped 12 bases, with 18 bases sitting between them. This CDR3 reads CASTRGPGEELFF. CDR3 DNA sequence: TGTGCCAGCACCCGGGGCCCCGGGGAGGAACTGTTTTTT.

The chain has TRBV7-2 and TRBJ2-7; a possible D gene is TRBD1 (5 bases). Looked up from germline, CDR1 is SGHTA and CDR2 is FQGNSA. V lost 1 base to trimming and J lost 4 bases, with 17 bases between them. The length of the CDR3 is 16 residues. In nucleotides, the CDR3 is TGTGCCAGCAGCTTAGTAGGGGCAGCCCGACGGTACGAGCAGTACTTC. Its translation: CASSLVGAARRYEQYF.

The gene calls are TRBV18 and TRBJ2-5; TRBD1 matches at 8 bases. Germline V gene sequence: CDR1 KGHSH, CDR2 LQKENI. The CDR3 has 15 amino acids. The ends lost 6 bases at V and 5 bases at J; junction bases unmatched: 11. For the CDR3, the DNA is TGTGCCAGCTCTCTGGGACAGGTGACGGTGGAGACCCAGTACTTC. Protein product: CASSLGQVTVETQYF.

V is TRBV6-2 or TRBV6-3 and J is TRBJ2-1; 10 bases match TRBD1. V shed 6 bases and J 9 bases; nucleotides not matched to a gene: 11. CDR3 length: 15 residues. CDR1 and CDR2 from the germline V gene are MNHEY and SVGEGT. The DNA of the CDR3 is TGTGCCAGCAGCCACCTCAGACAGGGGGCAGGTGAGCAGTTCTTC. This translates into CASSHLRQGAGEQFF.

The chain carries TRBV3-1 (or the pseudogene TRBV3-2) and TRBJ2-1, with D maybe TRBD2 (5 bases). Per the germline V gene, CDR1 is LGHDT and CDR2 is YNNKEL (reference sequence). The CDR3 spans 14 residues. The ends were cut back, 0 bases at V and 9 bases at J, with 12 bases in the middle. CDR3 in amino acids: CASSQDRAGGEQFF. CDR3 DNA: TGTGCCAGCAGCCAAGATCGGGCGGGCGGTGAGCAGTTCTTC.

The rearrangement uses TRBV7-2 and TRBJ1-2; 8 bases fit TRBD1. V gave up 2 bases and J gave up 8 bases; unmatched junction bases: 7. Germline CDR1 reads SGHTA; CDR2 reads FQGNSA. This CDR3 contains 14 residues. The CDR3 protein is CASSLNQGAEGYTF. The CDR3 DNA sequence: TGTGCCAGCAGCTTAAACCAGGGGGCTGAGGGCTACACCTTC.

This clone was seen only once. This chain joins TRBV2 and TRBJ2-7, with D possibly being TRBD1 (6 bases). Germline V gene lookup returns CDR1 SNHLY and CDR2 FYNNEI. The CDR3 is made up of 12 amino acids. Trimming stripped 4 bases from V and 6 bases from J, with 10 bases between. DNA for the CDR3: TGTGCCAGCAGTGGTCCAGGGGTCGAGCAGTACTTC. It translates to CASSGPGVEQYF.

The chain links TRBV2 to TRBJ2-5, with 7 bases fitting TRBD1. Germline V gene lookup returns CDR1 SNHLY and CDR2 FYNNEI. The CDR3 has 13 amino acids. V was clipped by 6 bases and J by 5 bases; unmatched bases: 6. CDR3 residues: CASRATGVETQYF. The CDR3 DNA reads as TGTGCCAGCAGGGCAACAGGGGTGGAGACCCAGTACTTC.

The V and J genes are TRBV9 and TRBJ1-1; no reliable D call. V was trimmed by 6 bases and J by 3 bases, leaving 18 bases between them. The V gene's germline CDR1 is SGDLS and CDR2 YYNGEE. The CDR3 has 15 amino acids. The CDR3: CASTFSEGSDTEAFF. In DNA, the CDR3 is TGTGCCAGCACCTTTAGCGAAGGGTCGGACACTGAAGCTTTCTTT.

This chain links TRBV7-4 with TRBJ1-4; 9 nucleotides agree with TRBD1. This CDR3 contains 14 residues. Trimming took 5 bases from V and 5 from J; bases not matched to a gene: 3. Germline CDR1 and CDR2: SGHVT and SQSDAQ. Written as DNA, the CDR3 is TGTGCCAGCAGCCCCGGGACAGGGAATGAAAAACTGTTTTTT. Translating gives CASSPGTGNEKLFF.

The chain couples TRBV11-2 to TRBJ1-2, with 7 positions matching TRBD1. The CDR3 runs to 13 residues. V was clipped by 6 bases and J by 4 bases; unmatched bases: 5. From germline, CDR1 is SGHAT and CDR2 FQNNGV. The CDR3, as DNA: TGTGCCAGCAGATTAAAGGGGGCCTATGGCTACACCTTC. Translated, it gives CASRLKGAYGYTF. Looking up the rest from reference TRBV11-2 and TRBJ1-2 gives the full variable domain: EAGVAQSPRYKIIEKRQSVAFWCNPISGHATLYWYQQILGQGPKLLIQFQNNGVVDDSQLPKDRFSAERLKGVDSTLKIQPAKLEDSAVYLCASRLKGAYGYTFGSGTRLTVV.

CDR3 coding DNA: TGTGCCAGCAGATCTCCGGGGGGCTTAGGCTATGGCTACACCTTC. It encodes CASRSPGGLGYGYTF. V gene TRBV6-5 combines with J gene TRBJ1-2, with D maybe TRBD1 (6 bases). CDR3 length equals 15 residues. Germline CDR1 and CDR2: MNHEY and SVGAGI. Trimming stripped 6 bases from V and 4 bases from J, with 18 bases between.

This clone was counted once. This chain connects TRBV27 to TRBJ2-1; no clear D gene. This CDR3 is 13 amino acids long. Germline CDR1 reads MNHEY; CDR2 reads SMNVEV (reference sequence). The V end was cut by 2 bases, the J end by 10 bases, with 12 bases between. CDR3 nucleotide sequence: TGTGCCAGCAGTTTACCCCCTCTAGAAGAGCAGTTCTTC. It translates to CASSLPPLEEQFF.

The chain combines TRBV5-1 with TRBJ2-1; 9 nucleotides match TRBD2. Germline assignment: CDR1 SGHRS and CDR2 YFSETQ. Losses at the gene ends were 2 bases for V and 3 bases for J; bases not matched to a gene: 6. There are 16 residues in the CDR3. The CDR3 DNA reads TGCGCCAGCAGCTTCCGAGCGGGAGGTGGCTACAATGAGCAGTTCTTC. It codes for CASSFRAGGGYNEQFF.

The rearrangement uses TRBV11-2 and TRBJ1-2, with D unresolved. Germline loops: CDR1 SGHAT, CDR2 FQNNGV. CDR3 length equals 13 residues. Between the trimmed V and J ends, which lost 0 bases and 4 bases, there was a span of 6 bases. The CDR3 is CASSLDYGYGYTF. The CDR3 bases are TGTGCCAGCAGCTTAGACTACGGCTATGGCTACACCTTC.

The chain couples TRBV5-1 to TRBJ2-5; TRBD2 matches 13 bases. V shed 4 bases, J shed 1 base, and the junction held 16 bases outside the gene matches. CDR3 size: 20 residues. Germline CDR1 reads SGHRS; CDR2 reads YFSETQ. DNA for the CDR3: TGCGCCAGCAGCATTACACCGGGACTAGCGGGACGAACCCCCCAAGAGACCCAGTACTTC. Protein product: CASSITPGLAGRTPQETQYF.

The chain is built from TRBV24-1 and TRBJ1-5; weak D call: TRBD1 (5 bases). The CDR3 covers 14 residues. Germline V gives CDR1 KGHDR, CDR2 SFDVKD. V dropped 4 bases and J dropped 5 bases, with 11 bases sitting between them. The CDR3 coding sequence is TGTGCCACCAGTGAACGGGCAGGGTATCAGCCCCAGCATTTT. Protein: CATSERAGYQPQHF.

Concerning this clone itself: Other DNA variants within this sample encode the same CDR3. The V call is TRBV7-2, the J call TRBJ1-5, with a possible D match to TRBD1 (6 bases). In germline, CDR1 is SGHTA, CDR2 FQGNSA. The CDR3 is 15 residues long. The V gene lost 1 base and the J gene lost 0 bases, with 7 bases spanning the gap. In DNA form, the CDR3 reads TGTGCCAGCAGCTTAGAGGGGGTTAGCAATCAGCCCCAGCATTTT. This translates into CASSLEGVSNQPQHF. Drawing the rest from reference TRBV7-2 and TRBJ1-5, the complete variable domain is GAGVSQSPSNKVTEKGKDVELRCDPISGHTALYWYRQSLGQGLEFLIYFQGNSAPDKSGLPSDRFSAERTGGSVSTLTIQRTQQEDSAVYLCASSLEGVSNQPQHFGDGTRLSIL.

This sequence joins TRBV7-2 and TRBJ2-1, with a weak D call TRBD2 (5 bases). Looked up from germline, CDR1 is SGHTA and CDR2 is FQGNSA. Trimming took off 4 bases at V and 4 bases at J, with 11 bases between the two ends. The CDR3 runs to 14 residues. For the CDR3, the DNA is TGTGCCAGCAGCTCCCCGCCGGGGTACAATGAGCAGTTCTTC. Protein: CASSSPPGYNEQFF.